These 28 T cell receptor beta chains came from one sample sequenced in a study of blood T cell repertoires in COVID-19. Produced via immunoSEQ multiplex PCR; TCRdb's table is partial and in-frame only. This sample has a few hundred thousand clones, with roughly 89% found just once. Source material: peripheral blood. Source of these receptors: a woman aged 40 to 50 who had recovered from COVID-19.

On this clone itself: Additional DNA sequences in this sample encode the identical CDR3. J is TRBJ2-5 and V is TRBV2; TRBD1 aligns across 7 bases. Germline loops: CDR1 SNHLY, CDR2 FYNNEI. V was pared by 6 bases and J by 2 bases, with 3 bases of the junction left unmatched. CDR3 length equals 13 residues. The CDR3 is CASRRDRQETQYF. CDR3 in DNA: TGTGCCAGCAGACGGGACAGACAAGAGACCCAGTACTTC.

This chain connects TRBV4-1 to TRBJ2-7; tentative D call: TRBD1 (5 bases). This CDR3 is 16 amino acids long. The ends were cut back, 1 base at V and 2 bases at J, with 15 bases in the middle. The germline V gene has CDR1 MGHRA and CDR2 YSYEKL. CDR3 sequence reads: CASSQGRSRATYEQYF. CDR3 in DNA: TGCGCCAGCAGCCAAGGCCGGAGCAGGGCAACCTACGAGCAGTACTTC.

The chain employs TRBV28 and TRBJ2-7; 8 bases map to TRBD1. The CDR3 covers 15 residues. Germline V gives CDR1 MDHEN, CDR2 SYDVKM. Germline trimming cut 5 bases from V and 5 bases from J; bases unmatched to any gene: 11. The CDR3 here is CASSPIGQGYNEQYF. For the CDR3, the DNA is TGTGCCAGCAGTCCCATTGGACAGGGATATAACGAGCAGTACTTC.

The chain has TRBV5-1 and TRBJ2-7; the match to TRBD2 covers 10 bases. Losses at the gene ends were 0 bases for V and 7 bases for J; bases not matched to a gene: 7. This CDR3 is 15 amino acids long. Germline CDR1 SGHRS, CDR2 YFSETQ. CDR3 region: CASSLDASGGLEQYF. CDR3 sequence (DNA): TGCGCCAGCAGCTTGGATGCTAGCGGGGGTTTGGAGCAGTACTTC.

The chain carries TRBV28 and TRBJ1-5; 11 positions agree with TRBD1. V dropped 4 bases and J dropped 6; count of bases not matched to a gene: 5. Germline values: CDR1 MDHEN, CDR2 SYDVKM. The CDR3 runs to 15 residues. As DNA, the CDR3 is TGTGCCAGCAGTTCCGGGACAGGGGGGAGTCAGCCCCAGCATTTT. Amino acid sequence: CASSSGTGGSQPQHF.

The gene calls are TRBV6-2 or TRBV6-3 and TRBJ2-2; possible D gene TRBD1, 6 bases. Trimming took off 3 bases at V and 1 base at J, with 12 bases between the two ends. This CDR3 is 16 amino acids long. In germline, CDR1 is MNHEY, CDR2 SVGEGT. CDR3 protein: CASSYFGQMNTGELFF. The CDR3 DNA follows: TGTGCCAGCAGTTATTTCGGACAGATGAACACCGGGGAGCTGTTTTTT.

The rearrangement joins TRBV9 to TRBJ2-1, with D tentatively TRBD1 (5 bases). Germline-derived CDR1 and CDR2 are SGDLS and YYNGEE. Trimming took 0 bases from V and 7 from J, leaving 14 bases between them. CDR3 length equals 15 residues. The CDR3 sequence: CASSVVGLDVNEQFF. The CDR3 nucleotides read TGTGCCAGCAGCGTAGTGGGGCTAGACGTAAATGAGCAGTTCTTC.

The chain links TRBV2 to TRBJ2-5; D unresolved. The CDR3 contains 14 residues. The ends were cut back, 6 bases at V and 7 bases at J, with 18 bases in the middle. Per the germline V gene, CDR1 is SNHLY and CDR2 is FYNNEI. The CDR3: CASRKGESKRTQYF. The DNA for the CDR3 is TGTGCCAGCAGGAAAGGAGAATCCAAGAGGACCCAGTACTTC.

The chain combines TRBV5-1 with TRBJ1-4; TRBD1 is a possible D gene (5 bases). CDR3 length: 14 amino acids. V lost 4 bases and J lost 0, with 7 bases in between. In germline, CDR1 is SGHRS, CDR2 YFSETQ. The CDR3 loop is CASSKQATNEKLFF. In DNA, the CDR3 is TGCGCCAGCAGCAAACAGGCAACTAATGAAAAACTGTTTTTT.

The chain uses TRBV24-1 and TRBJ2-3; D is unresolved. Germline lookup yields CDR1 KGHDR and CDR2 SFDVKD. This CDR3 is 11 amino acids long. V was shortened by 6 bases and J by 4 bases, with 4 bases between the two germline ends. Here the CDR3 reads CATSFADTQYF. CDR3 nucleotides: TGTGCCACCAGTTTCGCAGATACGCAGTATTTT.

This chain's CDR3 is CASSRLLGNEQFF. The CDR3 bases are TGTGCCAGCAGCCGACTCTTGGGCAATGAGCAGTTCTTC. This sequence joins TRBV11-2 and TRBJ2-1, with D unclear. Trimming stripped 5 bases from V and 6 bases from J, with 11 bases between. CDR1 is SGHAT and CDR2 is FQNNGV in the germline V gene. The CDR3 runs 13 residues.

The chain employs TRBV15 and TRBJ2-3; D not resolved. There are 15 residues in the CDR3. V lost 5 bases, J lost 0 bases, and 12 bases lay in between. From germline, CDR1 is LNHNV and CDR2 YYDKDF (reference sequence). The CDR3 loop reads CATSRRSSSTDTQYF. The CDR3 DNA reads TGTGCCACCAGCCGACGGAGTTCTAGCACAGATACGCAGTATTTT.

The V and J genes are TRBV24-1 and TRBJ2-1, with D perhaps TRBD1 (5 bases). CDR3 size: 15 residues. The germline gives CDR1 KGHDR, CDR2 SFDVKD. V dropped 2 bases and J dropped 9 bases, with 16 bases sitting between them. This chain's CDR3 is CATSDYQGRYGEQFF. The CDR3 DNA reads as TGTGCCACCAGTGATTATCAGGGAAGGTATGGTGAGCAGTTCTTC.

This clone was seen only once. The CDR3 sequence: CASSLQTGGIYGYTF. CDR3 coding DNA: TGTGCCAGCAGCCTACAGACAGGGGGCATCTATGGCTACACCTTC. The chain uses TRBV28 and TRBJ1-2; 10 bases match TRBD1. J was trimmed by 4 bases and V by 6 bases; bases with no gene match: 8. Per the germline V gene, CDR1 is MDHEN and CDR2 is SYDVKM. The CDR3 length is 15 residues.

The gene calls are TRBV4-2 and TRBJ2-5; tentatively, D is TRBD2 (5 bases). The CDR3 is 18 amino acids. Between the trimmed V and J ends, which lost 1 base and 9 bases, there was a span of 27 bases. CDR1 is LGHNA, CDR2 YNFKEQ, per germline. The CDR3 here is CASSQGLAGAALILPQYF. The CDR3 DNA follows: TGTGCCAGCAGCCAAGGCCTAGCTGGAGCGGCCCTTATTTTGCCCCAGTACTTC.

The rearrangement links TRBV27 to TRBJ2-3, with D maybe TRBD2 (6 bases). There are 16 residues in the CDR3. Germline V gene sequence: CDR1 MNHEY, CDR2 SMNVEV (reference sequence). Trimming removed 3 bases at V and 0 bases at J, with 13 bases between. CDR3 protein: CASSLLAEVSTDTQYF. The CDR3 DNA follows: TGTGCCAGCAGTTTGTTAGCGGAAGTTAGCACAGATACGCAGTATTTT.

This chain links TRBV6-2 or TRBV6-3 with TRBJ1-5, with 7 bases identical to TRBD1. V was pared by 6 bases and J by 6 bases, with 8 bases of the junction left unmatched. Germline loops: CDR1 MNHEY, CDR2 SVGEGT. There are 14 residues in the CDR3. In nucleotides, the CDR3 is TGTGCCAGCAGCCCCGGACAGGCGGTTCAGCCCCAGCATTTT. Translation: CASSPGQAVQPQHF.

This chain links TRBV4-1 with TRBJ2-7; no definite D call. The ends were cut back, 3 bases at V and 1 base at J, with 10 bases in the middle. The germline gives CDR1 MGHRA, CDR2 YSYEKL. The CDR3 loop spans 14 amino acids. The CDR3 nucleotides read TGCGCCAGCAGCCAGCAACTCGAATCCTACGAGCAGTACTTC. Encoded protein: CASSQQLESYEQYF.

The CDR3 nucleotides are TGTGCCAGCAGCAGGAAGGGGCCCGGGGAGCTGTTTTTT. Protein sequence: CASSRKGPGELFF. This chain connects TRBV2 to TRBJ2-2, with D perhaps matching TRBD1 (5 bases). There are 13 residues in the CDR3. V was cut by 6 bases and J by 6 bases, with 11 bases left in between. CDR1 and CDR2 from the germline V gene are SNHLY and FYNNEI. Full variable domain (missing parts from reference TRBV2 and TRBJ2-2): EPEVTQTPSHQVTQMGQEVILRCVPISNHLYFYWYRQILGQKVEFLVSFYNNEISEKSEIFDDQFSVERPDGSNFTLKIRSTKLEDSAMYFCASSRKGPGELFFGEGSRLTVL.

This sequence joins TRBV28 and TRBJ1-2; 7 nucleotides match TRBD1. Losses at the gene ends were 2 bases for V and 10 bases for J; bases not matched to a gene: 16. Germline lookup yields CDR1 MDHEN and CDR2 SYDVKM. This CDR3 region has 16 residues. This chain's CDR3 is CASSLPYEGAHQNYTF. Written as DNA, the CDR3 is TGTGCCAGCAGTTTACCTTACGAGGGGGCCCACCAGAACTACACCTTC.

The rearrangement joins TRBV5-6 to TRBJ2-5; D call uncertain. With 0 bases removed from V and 10 bases from J, the gap between germline ends came to 7 bases. Looked up from germline, CDR1 is SGHDT and CDR2 is YYEEEE. The CDR3 is made up of 11 amino acids. The CDR3 DNA reads TGTGCCAGCAGCTTGGATGGAGACCAGTACTTC. Translating gives CASSLDGDQYF.

This clone was picked up a small number of times. The rearrangement links TRBV7-8 to TRBJ2-1, with 10 bases that match TRBD2. The CDR3 covers 18 residues. Trimming cost V 5 bases and J 5 bases; bases outside gene matches: 15. Germline V gene lookup returns CDR1 SGHVS and CDR2 FQNEAQ. The CDR3 DNA is TGTGCCAGCAGCATACACAATCCCGGGCTAGCGGGAGACAATGAGCAGTTCTTC. It encodes CASSIHNPGLAGDNEQFF.

This chain uses TRBV11-1 with TRBJ2-7; the D gene is possibly TRBD1 (6 bases). The CDR3 sequence is 14 residues long. Trimming removed 5 bases at V and 3 bases at J, with 14 bases between. Per the germline V gene, CDR1 is SGHAT and CDR2 is FQDESV (reference sequence). The CDR3 sequence: CASSEAQGSYEQYF. CDR3 DNA: TGTGCCAGCAGCGAAGCACAGGGTAGCTACGAGCAGTACTTC.

A single count supports this clone. The CDR3 DNA reads TGCGCCAGCAGCCAAGCCAGCGGGGGGGCTAGCTCCTACAATGAGCAGTTCTTC. Translating it yields CASSQASGGASSYNEQFF. The rearrangement links TRBV4-1 to TRBJ2-1; the match to TRBD2 covers 10 bases. This CDR3 region has 18 residues. With 1 base clipped from V and 0 bases from J, the junction kept 6 bases outside the gene matches. Germline CDR1 MGHRA, CDR2 YSYEKL.

The chain combines TRBV12-3 or TRBV12-4 with TRBJ1-1, with a possible D match to TRBD1 (6 bases). V was clipped by 6 bases and J by 1 base, with 9 bases between them. The CDR3 is 13 amino acids. The CDR3 is CASRSDRNTEAFF. The CDR3 coding sequence is TGTGCCAGCAGATCGGACAGGAACACTGAAGCTTTCTTT.

The gene calls are TRBV27 and TRBJ1-6; D may be TRBD1 (6 bases). V shed 4 bases and J shed 0 bases, with 19 bases lying between them. The CDR3 consists of 19 residues. CDR1 MNHEY and CDR2 SMNVEV come from the germline V gene (reference sequence). Here the CDR3 reads CASSSTGFLPYSYNSPLHF. The CDR3, as DNA: TGTGCCAGCAGTTCCACAGGGTTTCTTCCCTACTCCTATAATTCACCCCTCCACTTT.

The chain is built from TRBV19 and TRBJ2-7; D is possibly TRBD1 (6 bases). The CDR3 contains 12 residues. V shed 10 bases and J shed 7 bases, with 17 bases lying between them. Germline lookup yields CDR1 LNHDA and CDR2 SQIVND (reference sequence). This CDR3 reads CATDGGGSEQYF. The CDR3 DNA sequence: TGTGCCACCGACGGTGGGGGCTCAGAGCAGTACTTC.

A single count supports this clone. The rearrangement joins TRBV7-6 to TRBJ2-3; 9 bases are a match to TRBD2. Per the germline V gene, CDR1 is SGHVS and CDR2 is FNYEAQ. The CDR3 is made up of 19 amino acids. The V gene end was trimmed by 2 bases and the J gene end by 4 bases; junction bases not matched to a gene: 16. The CDR3 protein is CASSLFGSGGPSSADTQYF. The CDR3 bases are TGTGCCAGCAGCTTATTCGGTAGCGGGGGCCCAAGTTCGGCAGATACGCAGTATTTT.